The 20 T cell receptor beta chains below all came from one sample that was sequenced in a study of T cells expressing NK-cell markers. TCRdb reprocessed the 5' RACE reads, with one entry per CDR3 protein and no DNA. In all, the sample yields 400,000 or so distinct CDR3 sequences. Sequenced material: blood T cells: a sorted CD56 or NKG2C T cell subset, CD4+ or CD8+ T cells, or bulk PBMC T cells (not recorded which). Receptors were obtained from a woman aged 45-65 years in good health.

This chain joins TRBV20-1 and TRBJ2-5; TCRdb designates TRBD1, a call that cannot be tested without DNA. CDR3 size: 15 residues. Germline lookup yields CDR1 DFQATT and CDR2 SNEGSKA (reference sequence). This CDR3 is CSARKPDRGEETQYF.

J is TRBJ1-1 and V is TRBV29-1; TCRdb reports TRBD1, a call that lacks DNA to check it against. This CDR3 is 14 amino acids long. CDR1 SQVTM and CDR2 ANQGSEA come from the germline V gene. The CDR3 loop reads CSVAHSGVNTEAFF. The whole variable domain, filled in from reference TRBV29-1 and TRBJ1-1, reads SAVISQKPSRDICQRGTSLTIQCQVDSQVTMMFWYRQQPGQSLTLIATANQGSEATYESGFVIDKFPISRPNLTFSTLTVSNMSPEDSSIYLCSVAHSGVNTEAFFGQGTRLTVV.

The CDR3 reads CASRRLGSYEQYF. The rearrangement uses TRBV6-1 and TRBJ2-7; TCRdb outputs TRBD1, but without DNA this stays unchecked. The CDR3 is 13 residues long. In germline, CDR1 is MNHNS, CDR2 SASEGT.

V usage is TRBV29-1 and J usage is TRBJ1-4. The CDR3 is 15 residues long. Germline-derived CDR1 and CDR2 are SQVTM and ANQGSEA. CDR3 in amino acids: CSVYGPDVGGEKLFF.

This rearrangement joins TRBV20-1 to TRBJ2-4; TCRdb names TRBD1, which stays unverified in the absence of DNA. This CDR3 comprises 14 residues. The germline gives CDR1 DFQATT, CDR2 SNEGSKA (reference sequence). CDR3 sequence: CSGQVGDSQNIQYF.

The rearrangement links TRBV18 to TRBJ2-5; TCRdb proposes TRBD2, but this gene call is untestable without DNA. The CDR3 has 15 residues. Germline assignment: CDR1 KGHSH and CDR2 LQKENI. The CDR3 loop is CASSTSGVTTPTQYF.

The rearrangement joins TRBV11-2 to TRBJ2-2; the TRBD1 assignment by TCRdb is unverifiable without DNA. CDR3 length: 13 amino acids. Germline V lookup: CDR1 SGHAT, CDR2 FQNNGV. Here the CDR3 reads CASSAPGSGELFF.

The chain uses TRBV29-1 and TRBJ2-5; the TRBD1 assignment by TCRdb is unverifiable without DNA. The germline V gene encodes CDR1 SQVTM and CDR2 ANQGSEA. CDR3 length: 14 residues. The CDR3 reads CSAPPGQGSETQYF.

The CDR3: CAISLSLKDTEAFF. V is TRBV10-3 and J is TRBJ1-1. The germline V gene has CDR1 ENHRY and CDR2 SYGVKD. This CDR3 is built from 14 residues.

The gene calls are TRBV5-1 and TRBJ2-1; TCRdb proposes TRBD2, but this gene call is untestable without DNA. The CDR3 is 15 amino acids. Germline CDR1 is SGHRS and CDR2 is YFSETQ. The CDR3 sequence is CASSFPSGFYNEQFF.

The V and J genes are TRBV20-1 and TRBJ2-1; checking the TCRdb D call of TRBD2 is not possible without DNA. Per germline, CDR1 DFQATT and CDR2 SNEGSKA (reference sequence). The CDR3 is made up of 19 amino acids. The CDR3 loop reads CSARDPTSGRGSSYNEQFF.

The chain carries TRBV7-6 and TRBJ2-3; the D call of TRBD1 rests on TCRdb alone, since no DNA is present to check it. The CDR3 has 16 amino acids. Germline CDR1 is SGHVS and CDR2 is FNYEAQ. The CDR3 reads CASSSPDRYHTDTQYF.

The chain recombines TRBV27 with TRBJ2-7; the D call of TRBD1 rests on TCRdb alone, since no DNA is present to check it. Germline-derived CDR1 and CDR2 are MNHEY and SMNVEV (reference sequence). The CDR3 length is 15 residues. Here the CDR3 reads CASSLSTLGGYEQYF.

The chain combines TRBV6-4 with TRBJ2-2; TCRdb gives TRBD1 as the D gene, but with no DNA this cannot be confirmed. The germline V gene encodes CDR1 MRHNA and CDR2 SNTAGT. The length of the CDR3 is 14 residues. CDR3 protein: CASSEQGVTGELFF.

This chain uses TRBV15 with TRBJ2-5; TCRdb's D call of TRBD1 is untestable without DNA. Looked up from germline, CDR1 is LNHNV and CDR2 is YYDKDF (reference sequence). This CDR3 is 17 amino acids long. CDR3 protein: CATSRDRGAGFQETQYF.

The rearrangement uses TRBV11-2 and TRBJ2-2; TCRdb outputs TRBD1, but without DNA this stays unchecked. The germline V gene encodes CDR1 SGHAT and CDR2 FQNNGV. This CDR3 region has 20 residues. Here the CDR3 reads CASSLNTPTGYPGGTGELFF.

This CDR3 reads CSARTLAGGLTNVLTF. This chain connects TRBV20-1 to TRBJ2-6; without DNA, the TCRdb call of TRBD2 cannot be checked. Germline lookup yields CDR1 DFQATT and CDR2 SNEGSKA (reference sequence). The CDR3 has 16 residues.

J is TRBJ1-5 and V is TRBV2; checking the TCRdb D call of TRBD1 is not possible without DNA. The CDR3 covers 16 residues. Looked up from germline, CDR1 is SNHLY and CDR2 is FYNNEI. The CDR3 loop reads CASSDRDRGLYQPQHF.

The rearrangement joins TRBV20-1 to TRBJ2-4. Germline V gene data show CDR1 as DFQATT and CDR2 as SNEGSKA (reference sequence). This CDR3 region has 13 residues. Here the CDR3 reads CSAPTTGQNIQYF.

This rearrangement joins TRBV2 to TRBJ2-3; TCRdb returns TRBD2, unconfirmable since there is no DNA. From germline, CDR1 is SNHLY and CDR2 FYNNEI. The CDR3 sequence is 13 residues long. The chain's CDR3 is CASREGLEDTQYF.